This T cell receptor (beta chain) was identified in a study of blood T cell repertoires in COVID-19. Study-level background: The United States, Italy and Spain were the sources of the acute and convalescent COVID-19 samples. Nucleic acid was either cDNA or gDNA, and it came from T cells, B-cell-depleted T cells, or PBMCs.

The method was immunoSEQ multiplex PCR; TCRdb's version includes in-frame clones alone and lacks a portion of them. There are hundreds of thousands of clones in the sample; roughly 90% occur only once, and 1.4% lies in the top ten. Germline V gene sequence: CDR1 ENHRY, CDR2 SYGVKD. V lost 6 bases and J lost 1; bases outside the gene matches: 3. The CDR3 consists of 14 residues. What was sequenced was peripheral blood. V is TRBV10-3 and J is TRBJ2-7; TRBD1 agrees at 10 bases. The receptor was derived from a woman in her 30s with active or convalescent COVID-19. In DNA form, the CDR3 reads TGTGCCATCAGGCCGGGACAGGGGTCCTACGAGCAGTACTTC. It is translated as CAIRPGQGSYEQYF.